Following are 12 T cell receptor beta chains from one sample sequenced in a study of CD8+ T cells in alopecia areata. Treatment meaning: oral pan-JAK inhibitor, 5-10 mg twice daily. It was cDNA, reverse transcribed from extracted RNA, that served as the sequencing template. Sequencing used immunoSEQ multiplex PCR; TCRdb keeps in-frame clones, though not all of them. The sample includes approximately 200,000 clones, around 56% of them seen just once. Sequenced here: CD4+ T cells sorted from blood, sampled at week 4, from a patient treated with tofacitinib. These receptors originate from a human donor with alopecia areata.

The chain links TRBV29-1 to TRBJ2-7; D is perhaps TRBD1 or TRBD2 (6 bases each). Germline V gene sequence: CDR1 SQVTM, CDR2 ANQGSEA. The CDR3 covers 12 residues. Trimming stripped 0 bases from V and 7 bases from J, with 10 bases between. The CDR3 loop is CSVEDRRGEQYF. CDR3 bases: TGCAGCGTTGAAGATAGGAGGGGGGAGCAGTACTTC.

This clone was counted between two and nine times. V gene TRBV19 combines with J gene TRBJ1-1; TRBD1 agrees at 8 bases. CDR1 is LNHDA and CDR2 is SQIVND in the germline V gene (reference sequence). The CDR3 totals 15 residues. V shed 6 bases, J shed 3 bases, and the junction held 9 bases outside the gene matches. The CDR3 sequence: CASRDRVRMDTEAFF. The CDR3 DNA reads as TGTGCCAGTAGGGACAGGGTACGGATGGACACTGAAGCTTTCTTT.

V gene TRBV6-1 combines with J gene TRBJ2-7; a weak D match, TRBD1 (5 bases). This CDR3 contains 13 residues. Trimming took 1 base from V and 7 from J, leaving 11 bases between them. The germline gives CDR1 MNHNS, CDR2 SASEGT. The chain's CDR3 is CASSEGTLEEQYF. The CDR3 nucleotides read TGTGCCAGCAGTGAAGGGACATTAGAAGAGCAGTACTTC.

This clone was found a few times. The genes are TRBV15 and TRBJ2-7, with TRBD2 matching over 8 bases. V shed 4 bases, J shed 7 bases, and the junction held 9 bases outside the gene matches. Germline V gene sequence: CDR1 LNHNV, CDR2 YYDKDF (reference sequence). CDR3 length: 14 amino acids. The CDR3 DNA follows: TGTGCCACCAGCAAGGAAGCGGGGGTGAGTGAGCAGTACTTC. This gives the protein CATSKEAGVSEQYF.

This clone has more than one count but fewer than ten. The V call is TRBV28, the J call TRBJ2-1; a possible D gene is TRBD2 (5 bases). The ends were cut back, 5 bases at V and 8 bases at J, with 16 bases in the middle. Per germline, CDR1 MDHEN and CDR2 SYDVKM. This CDR3 spans 14 amino acids. CDR3 DNA sequence: TGTGCCAGCAGTCCTATGGGAGCTACCGATGAGCAGTTCTTC. This codes for CASSPMGATDEQFF.

The CDR3 sequence is CASSPPGETQYF. CDR3 coding DNA: TGTGCCAGCTCACCACCGGGGGAGACCCAGTACTTC. The chain combines TRBV18 with TRBJ2-5; D unresolved. The V gene lost 0 bases and the J gene lost 5 bases, with 4 bases spanning the gap. In germline, CDR1 is KGHSH, CDR2 LQKENI. This CDR3 is built from 12 residues.

This clone was seen only a few times. The chain has TRBV9 and TRBJ2-7, with a possible D match to TRBD2 (5 bases). The germline gives CDR1 SGDLS, CDR2 YYNGEE. The CDR3 extends over 15 amino acids. The V and J ends lost 3 bases and 1 base respectively, with 14 bases between them. In DNA form, the CDR3 reads TGTGCCAGCAGCGAGAGTTTAGAGGGATCCTACGAGCAGTACTTC. Protein sequence: CASSESLEGSYEQYF.

The CDR3 nucleotides are TGTGCCAGTAGTATTGGGGGGGAGACCCAGTACTTC. Amino acid sequence: CASSIGGETQYF. The rearrangement joins TRBV19 to TRBJ2-5; the D gene is possibly TRBD2 (6 bases). Germline CDR1 reads LNHDA; CDR2 reads SQIVND (reference sequence). This CDR3 spans 12 amino acids. The V end lost 3 bases, the J end lost 5 bases, and 7 bases lay between the germline ends.

V gene TRBV5-1 combines with J gene TRBJ2-2; weak D call: TRBD1 (5 bases). The V end was cut by 2 bases, the J end by 5 bases, with 13 bases between. The CDR3 is 15 amino acids. Germline V CDR1 and CDR2: SGHRS, YFSETQ. The CDR3 region is CASSFSRVGTGELFF. CDR3 sequence (DNA): TGCGCCAGCAGCTTTAGCAGGGTAGGAACCGGGGAGCTGTTTTTT.

The chain joins TRBV4-2 to TRBJ2-3; 8 bases line up with TRBD2. With V trimmed by 0 bases and J by 1 base, 6 bases remained unmatched. Germline V gene data show CDR1 as LGHNA and CDR2 as YNFKEQ. This CDR3 has 17 residues. CDR3 in DNA: TGTGCCAGCAGCCAAGAACCGGGGGGGCTGGGCACAGATACGCAGTATTTT. This codes for CASSQEPGGLGTDTQYF.

The chain joins TRBV29-1 to TRBJ1-2; D is ambiguous. This CDR3 comprises 12 residues. Trimming took off 4 bases at V and 2 bases at J, with 8 bases between the two ends. Germline CDR1 reads SQVTM; CDR2 reads ANQGSEA. CDR3 nucleotide sequence: TGCAGCGTTGTCTACGGGAACTATGGCTACACCTTC. Translation: CSVVYGNYGYTF. Supplemented by reference TRBV29-1 and TRBJ1-2, the full variable domain reads SAVISQKPSRDICQRGTSLTIQCQVDSQVTMMFWYRQQPGQSLTLIATANQGSEATYESGFVIDKFPISRPNLTFSTLTVSNMSPEDSSIYLCSVVYGNYGYTFGSGTRLTVV.

The chain uses TRBV29-1 and TRBJ2-6, with D perhaps matching TRBD2 (5 bases). The CDR3 totals 14 residues. V lost 5 bases to trimming and J lost 3 bases, with 11 bases between them. CDR1 and CDR2 (germline): SQVTM, ANQGSEA. The CDR3 DNA sequence: TGCAGCGTTCGTTCGGGATATGGGGCCAACGTCCTGACTTTC. Translated, it gives CSVRSGYGANVLTF.